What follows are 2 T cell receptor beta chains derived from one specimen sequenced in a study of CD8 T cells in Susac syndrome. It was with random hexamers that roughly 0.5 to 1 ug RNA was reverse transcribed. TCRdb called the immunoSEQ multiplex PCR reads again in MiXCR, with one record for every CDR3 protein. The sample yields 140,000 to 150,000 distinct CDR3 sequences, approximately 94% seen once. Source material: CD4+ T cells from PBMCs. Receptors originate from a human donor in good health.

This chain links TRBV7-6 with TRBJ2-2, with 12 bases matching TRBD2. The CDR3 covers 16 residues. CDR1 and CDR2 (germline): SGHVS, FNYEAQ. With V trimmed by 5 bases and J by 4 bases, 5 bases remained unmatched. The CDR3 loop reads CASSQTSGSVTGELFF. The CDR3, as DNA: TGTGCCAGCAGCCAGACTAGCGGGAGTGTCACCGGGGAGCTGTTTTTT.

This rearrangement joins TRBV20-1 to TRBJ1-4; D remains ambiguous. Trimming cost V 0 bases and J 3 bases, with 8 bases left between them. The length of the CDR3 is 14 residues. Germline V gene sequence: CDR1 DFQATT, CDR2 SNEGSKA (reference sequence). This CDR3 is CSAREWGSNEKLFF. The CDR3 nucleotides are TGCAGTGCTAGAGAGTGGGGATCTAATGAAAAACTGTTTTTT.